This TCR beta chain was identified during a study of OX40 agonist ivuxolimab in advanced cancers. The overall study: Every 2 weeks, patients received ivuxolimab intravenously, dosed at 0.01 to 10 mg/kg. Study results and limitations: At doses 0.1 to 3.0 mg/kg, CD4+ and CD8+ clones expanded.

The method was immunoSEQ multiplex PCR; TCRdb's version includes in-frame clones alone and lacks a portion of them. The table includes tens of thousands of clones, more than 75% detected once. Regarding this clone: Antigen unknown.

V lost 2 bases and J lost 6; bases outside the gene matches: 9. The germline CDR1 and CDR2 sequences are LNHNV and YYDKDF (reference sequence). The CDR3 sequence is 18 residues long. Peripheral blood came from all dose cohorts at three timepoints. The receptor was derived from an adult with an advanced solid tumor such as melanoma, head and neck, liver or kidney cancer. Material: CD4+ or CD8+ T cells sorted from blood, obtained in a trial of the OX40 agonist ivuxolimab. The chain is built from TRBV15 and TRBJ2-1; 14 nucleotides align to TRBD2. The CDR3 reads CATSRFLGTSGRGNEQFF. CDR3 DNA sequence: TGTGCCACCAGCAGATTCCTCGGGACTAGCGGGAGAGGCAATGAGCAGTTCTTC. Using reference TRBV15 and TRBJ2-1 for the parts outside the CDR3, the full variable domain is DAMVIQNPRYQVTQFGKPVTLSCSQTLNHNVMYWYQQKSSQAPKLLFHYYDKDFNNEADTPDNFQSRRPNTSFCFLDIRSPGLGDTAMYLCATSRFLGTSGRGNEQFFGPGTRLTVL.